The 28 T cell receptor beta chains reported below all come from one sample, sequenced in a study of vaccination and CD4 T cells after COVID-19. Their cognate antigens are unknown. This sample's treatment: approximately 9-day PBMC culture with coronavirus spike peptide pools or control peptides (ViraFEST assay). The Oncomine TCR Beta short-read assay generated sequence data from the DNA of cultured CD4+ T cells. Via MiXCR, TCRdb re-called the PCR reads, giving one row per CDR3 protein. This table has more than 10,000 distinct CDR3 sequences, around 56% appearing once. The sequencing input was CD4+ T cells from blood, cultured in vitro. The origin of the receptors is a human donor who had recovered from COVID-19.

This clonotype was seen more than once but under ten times. The V call is TRBV20-1, the J call TRBJ2-1; 13 nucleotides align to TRBD2. V shed 6 bases and J 8 bases; nucleotides not matched to a gene: 7. Germline CDR1 reads DFQATT; CDR2 reads SNEGSKA (reference sequence). CDR3 length: 14 amino acids. The CDR3 is CSATGTSGNDEQFF. For the CDR3, the DNA is TGCAGTGCCACCGGGACTAGCGGGAACGATGAGCAGTTCTTC.

The chain recombines TRBV5-1 with TRBJ1-1; D gene ambiguous. The CDR3 runs to 13 residues. Germline CDR1 and CDR2: SGHRS and YFSETQ. The V end was cut by 6 bases, the J end by 1 base, with 10 bases between. CDR3 loop: CASTLDSNTEAFF. The CDR3 DNA sequence: TGCGCCAGCACCCTGGACTCGAACACTGAAGCTTTCTTT. The full variable domain, in which reference TRBV5-1 and TRBJ1-1 provide the parts outside the CDR3, is KAGVTQTPRYLIKTRGQQVTLSCSPISGHRSVSWYQQTPGQGLQFLFEYFSETQRNKGNFPGRFSGRQFSNSRSEMNVSTLELGDSALYLCASTLDSNTEAFFGQGTRLTVV.

The V gene is TRBV10-1, the J gene TRBJ2-3, with 7 bases that match TRBD2. Germline V lookup: CDR1 WNHNN, CDR2 SYGVQD (reference sequence). V was clipped by 9 bases and J by 5 bases; unmatched bases: 11. This CDR3 has 14 residues. CDR3 region: CARSPLTSLDTQYF. The CDR3 DNA reads TGCGCCAGGTCCCCCCTGACTAGCCTAGATACGCAGTATTTT.

The rearrangement uses TRBV11-2 and TRBJ2-1; D uncertain. V was cut by 4 bases and J by 0 bases, with 10 bases left in between. Germline CDR1 and CDR2: SGHAT and FQNNGV. There are 15 residues in the CDR3. CDR3 loop: CASSYLSASYNEQFF. The CDR3 nucleotides are TGTGCCAGCAGCTATCTATCGGCCTCCTACAATGAGCAGTTCTTC.

This clonotype was observed a few times. The gene calls are TRBV6-1 and TRBJ1-2; 9 bases align to TRBD1. CDR1 and CDR2 from the germline V gene are MNHNS and SASEGT. The V gene end was trimmed by 5 bases and the J gene end by 1 base; junction bases not matched to a gene: 5. This CDR3 comprises 15 residues. CDR3 loop: CASSLTGGVNYGYTF. In DNA, the CDR3 is TGTGCCAGCAGTCTGACAGGGGGAGTTAACTATGGCTACACCTTC.

This chain connects TRBV10-3 to TRBJ2-5; unclear D gene. This CDR3 is 13 amino acids long. V was pared by 3 bases and J by 4 bases, with 9 bases between. CDR1 and CDR2 from the germline V gene are ENHRY and SYGVKD. The CDR3 DNA is TGTGCCATCAGTGATAACATTGGAGAGACCCAGTACTTC. Its protein product is CAISDNIGETQYF.

The V gene is TRBV20-1, the J gene TRBJ2-1; 9 nucleotides align to TRBD1. Germline V gives CDR1 DFQATT, CDR2 SNEGSKA (reference sequence). CDR3 length equals 13 residues. With 4 bases clipped from V and 6 bases from J, the junction kept 4 bases outside the gene matches. The CDR3 DNA follows: TGCAGTGCTACGCGGGACAGGGTCAATGAGCAGTTCTTC. Translated, it gives CSATRDRVNEQFF.

The chain employs TRBV30 and TRBJ1-6, with no clear D. V was cut by 7 bases and J by 8 bases, with 15 bases left in between. Germline V gene lookup returns CDR1 GTSNPN and CDR2 SVGIG (reference sequence). The CDR3 is 13 amino acids. CDR3 DNA sequence: TGTGCCTTACACCAGGATATGGATTCACCCCTCCACTTT. Its protein is CALHQDMDSPLHF.

The genes are TRBV2 and TRBJ2-5, with D possibly TRBD1 on 5 matching bases. Trimming cost V 4 bases and J 3 bases, with 12 bases left between them. The germline CDR1 and CDR2 sequences are SNHLY and FYNNEI. This CDR3 comprises 14 residues. Here the CDR3 reads CASSVGALEETQYF. The CDR3, as DNA: TGTGCCAGCAGTGTTGGGGCTTTGGAAGAGACCCAGTACTTC.

The chain recombines TRBV7-9 with TRBJ2-2; 14 positions match TRBD2. Germline lookup yields CDR1 SEHNR and CDR2 FQNEAQ (reference sequence). This CDR3 contains 18 residues. Trimming removed 4 bases from V and 4 bases from J; junction bases left unmatched: 8. Written as DNA, the CDR3 is TGTGCCAGCAGCTCCGGGACTAGCGGGAGTGGTTTCACCGGGGAGCTGTTTTTT. This encodes CASSSGTSGSGFTGELFF.

The chain carries TRBV27 and TRBJ2-3; D ambiguous. The CDR3 covers 15 residues. V was trimmed by 3 bases and J by 5 bases, leaving 15 bases between them. Germline-derived CDR1 and CDR2 are MNHEY and SMNVEV (reference sequence). In nucleotides, the CDR3 is TGTGCCAGCAGTTTCGGTCAGATGTTGCGAGATACGCAGTATTTT. Protein sequence: CASSFGQMLRDTQYF.

V gene TRBV7-2 combines with J gene TRBJ1-5; no firm D call. There are 13 residues in the CDR3. Germline V gene data show CDR1 as SGHTA and CDR2 as FQGNSA. Between the trimmed V and J ends, which lost 3 bases and 5 bases, there was a span of 8 bases. The CDR3 DNA sequence: TGTGCCAGCAGCTTCAAAGGCGATCAGCCCCAGCATTTT. Encoded protein: CASSFKGDQPQHF.

The table lists this clonotype with a few counts. The genes are TRBV20-1 and TRBJ2-1; D possibly uses TRBD1 or TRBD2 (5 bases each). The CDR3 consists of 16 residues. V lost 3 bases and J lost 1, with 16 bases in between. Germline V lookup: CDR1 DFQATT, CDR2 SNEGSKA (reference sequence). As DNA, the CDR3 is TGCAGTGCTAGGAGGGATCAATGGGGGTCCTACAATGAGCAGTTCTTC. Translated, it gives CSARRDQWGSYNEQFF.

This chain links TRBV6-1 with TRBJ2-1; either TRBD1 or TRBD2 may supply D (5 bases each). The germline gives CDR1 MNHNS, CDR2 SASEGT. This CDR3 is built from 14 residues. V was cut by 3 bases and J by 3 bases, with 9 bases left in between. The CDR3 sequence is CASSEGTDYNEQFF. The CDR3 DNA follows: TGTGCCAGCAGTGAGGGGACGGACTACAATGAGCAGTTCTTC.

The rearrangement links TRBV11-3 to TRBJ2-1; no definite D call. Trimming took 5 bases from V and 7 from J, leaving 15 bases between them. The germline gives CDR1 SGHNT, CDR2 YENEEA. This CDR3 has 14 amino acids. This CDR3 reads CASSPGWSGNEQFF. CDR3 coding DNA: TGTGCCAGCAGCCCCGGTTGGTCTGGGAATGAGCAGTTCTTC.

The chain has TRBV2 and TRBJ1-5; D is undetermined. The V and J ends lost 7 bases and 2 bases respectively, with 12 bases between them. The CDR3 covers 14 residues. The germline gives CDR1 SNHLY, CDR2 FYNNEI. The CDR3 region has the DNA TGTGCCAGCACGGATGTTGGGGGCAATCAGCCCCAGCATTTT. Protein product: CASTDVGGNQPQHF.

The CDR3 is CASSEAPSGVQETQYF. CDR3 coding DNA: TGTGCCAGCAGTGAAGCGCCTAGCGGGGTCCAAGAGACCCAGTACTTC. This rearrangement joins TRBV6-1 to TRBJ2-5; 9 bases are shared with TRBD2. V shed 0 bases, J shed 1 base, and the junction held 3 bases outside the gene matches. The germline CDR1 and CDR2 sequences are MNHNS and SASEGT. The CDR3 contains 16 residues.

This rearrangement joins TRBV5-1 to TRBJ2-7; the D is unclear. Germline assignment: CDR1 SGHRS and CDR2 YFSETQ. Trimming took 0 bases from V and 3 from J, leaving 1 base between them. The CDR3 loop spans 11 amino acids. The CDR3 DNA is TGCGCCAGCAGCTTGGACTACGAGCAGTACTTC. As protein: CASSLDYEQYF.

The V and J genes are TRBV7-6 and TRBJ2-3; TRBD2 agrees at 12 bases. After removal of 2 bases from V and 2 bases from J, the junction contained 2 bases not matched to a gene. From germline, CDR1 is SGHVS and CDR2 FNYEAQ. The length of the CDR3 is 16 residues. The CDR3 loop is CASSLLAGGPTDTQYF. For the CDR3, the DNA is TGTGCCAGCAGCTTACTAGCGGGAGGGCCCACAGATACGCAGTATTTT. The full variable domain, in which reference TRBV7-6 and TRBJ2-3 provide the parts outside the CDR3, is GAGVSQSPRYKVTKRGQDVALRCDPISGHVSLYWYRQALGQGPEFLTYFNYEAQQDKSGLPNDRFSAERPEGSISTLTIQRTEQRDSAMYRCASSLLAGGPTDTQYFGPGTRLTVL.

The chain has TRBV10-3 and TRBJ2-3; no firm D call. This CDR3 region has 12 residues. V was clipped by 10 bases and J by 4 bases, with 12 bases between them. In germline, CDR1 is ENHRY, CDR2 SYGVKD. Here the CDR3 reads CATSVQADTQYF. The CDR3 DNA is TGTGCCACCTCCGTCCAAGCAGATACGCAGTATTTT.

The chain has TRBV19 and TRBJ1-1; D uncertain. Trimming left V 2 bases short and J 3 bases short, with 7 bases between. Germline lookup yields CDR1 LNHDA and CDR2 SQIVND (reference sequence). CDR3 length: 13 amino acids. CDR3 nucleotide sequence: TGTGCCAGTAGTATATTGTTAGACACTGAAGCTTTCTTT. Translating it yields CASSILLDTEAFF.

This clonotype was picked up a small number of times. The rearrangement links TRBV2 to TRBJ2-1; weak D call: TRBD1 (5 bases). Looked up from germline, CDR1 is SNHLY and CDR2 is FYNNEI. The CDR3 length is 15 residues. Trimming removed 3 bases at V and 4 bases at J, with 13 bases between. For the CDR3, the DNA is TGTGCCAGCAGTGACCGTCTGACAGCTTACAATGAGCAGTTCTTC. Its protein is CASSDRLTAYNEQFF.

In its sample, this clonotype was seen a few times. This chain links TRBV6-1 with TRBJ2-2; 8 positions match TRBD1. The length of the CDR3 is 16 residues. Per the germline V gene, CDR1 is MNHNS and CDR2 is SASEGT. The ends lost 0 bases at V and 6 bases at J; junction bases unmatched: 6. CDR3 sequence (DNA): TGTGCCAGCAGTGAAGCGCACCCAGGGGGCCCCGGGGAGCTGTTTTTT. Its protein product is CASSEAHPGGPGELFF.

The chain carries TRBV20-1 and TRBJ2-5; a possible D gene is TRBD2 (6 bases). Germline V gene sequence: CDR1 DFQATT, CDR2 SNEGSKA (reference sequence). V was clipped by 6 bases and J by 1 base, with 15 bases between them. The CDR3 spans 14 residues. CDR3 loop: CSARRPGLQETQYF. DNA of the CDR3: TGCAGTGCGCGAAGGCCGGGACTCCAAGAGACCCAGTACTTC.

This clonotype has only one observation. The chain recombines TRBV12-3 or TRBV12-4 with TRBJ2-7; 10 nucleotides agree with TRBD1. The CDR3 has 15 amino acids. V gave up 5 bases and J gave up 1 base; unmatched junction bases: 5. This chain's CDR3 is CASSPQGQGSYEQYF. CDR3 coding DNA: TGTGCCAGCAGTCCTCAGGGACAGGGGTCCTACGAGCAGTACTTC.

In this sample, this clonotype turned up a few times. This chain connects TRBV6-2 or TRBV6-3 to TRBJ2-2, with TRBD2 matching 13 bases. V lost 8 bases and J lost 4; bases outside the gene matches: 1. Germline V CDR1 and CDR2: MNHEY, SVGEGT. The CDR3 runs 14 residues. CDR3: CASRTSGSTGELFF. DNA for the CDR3: TGTGCCAGCCGGACTAGCGGGAGCACCGGGGAGCTGTTTTTT.

The chain carries TRBV10-3 and TRBJ1-1; 9 positions match TRBD1. Germline loops: CDR1 ENHRY, CDR2 SYGVKD. This CDR3 is built from 14 residues. V lost 6 bases, J lost 3 bases, and 5 bases stayed unmatched. The CDR3 coding sequence is TGTGCCATCAGAACCCGGGACAGGGACACTGAAGCTTTCTTT. Protein sequence: CAIRTRDRDTEAFF.

V and J are TRBV12-3 or TRBV12-4 and TRBJ2-1; 7 nucleotides match TRBD1. CDR3 length equals 12 residues. After removal of 7 bases from V and 9 bases from J, the junction contained 6 bases not matched to a gene. The CDR3 is CASNRGPLEQFF. As DNA, the CDR3 is TGTGCCAGCAATAGGGGGCCCCTTGAGCAGTTCTTC.